This entry concerns a single T cell receptor (beta chain). Data came from immunoSEQ multiplex PCR; TCRdb stores just in-frame clones and leaves some out. The data contain over 400,000 clones, about nine tenths of them singletons. The CDR3 contains 12 residues. Trimming took 3 bases from V and 6 from J, leaving 5 bases between them. The source of the sample is a study of blood T cell repertoires in COVID-19. The rearrangement joins TRBV12-3 or TRBV12-4 to TRBJ2-2; no clear D. The sequencing input was PBMCs or T cells enriched from blood (not recorded which). This TCR derives from a woman in her sixties who had recovered from COVID-19. This chain's CDR3 is CASSFVPGELFF. CDR3 sequence (DNA): TGTGCCAGCAGTTTCGTCCCCGGGGAGCTGTTTTTT.